A selection of T cell receptor beta chains follows, all from one sample in a study of T cell repertoires in cytomegalovirus infection. No antigen has been identified for these receptors. Each CDR3 protein is one row after TCRdb ran MiXCR on the reads. This sample carries some 500,000 distinct CDR3 sequences, 33% of them seen once, and the ten largest clones take 15% to 20%. Sequencing was performed on cultured PBMCs, taken from culture after CMV antigen stimulation. The receptors shown here come from a human donor in good health (CMV status not recorded). Some clones in this sample may be carry-over from other donors' samples. The CDR3 runs from the conserved cysteine through the conserved F or W. Each record gives: V gene, clone size, J gene, D gene, CDR3 DNA, CDR3 protein. The D gene is left open where the match is weak. Size values are once, few and many counts, or a class for expanded clones, and some rows have none.

TRBV4-1,NA,TRBJ2-2,TRBD2,TGCGCCAGCAGCGGGATAGCGGGAGGAGTATCCGGGGAGCTGTTTTTT,CASSGIAGGVSGELFF
TRBV20-1,NA,TRBJ1-1,NA,TGCAGTGCTAGAGATCCGGGGCGCAGGGGAGGTGAAGCTTTCTTT,CSARDPGRRGGEAFF
TRBV20-1,NA,TRBJ2-5,TRBD2,TGCAGTGCTAGGCGGGGGGAATTGGAGACCCAGTACTTC,CSARRGELETQYF
TRBV7-6,NA,TRBJ2-7,TRBD1,TGTGCCAGCAGCTCCGGGACAGGGTATCTCTACGAGCAGTACTTC,CASSSGTGYLYEQYF
TRBV7-2,many,TRBJ2-7,NA,TGTGCCAGCAGCCGTGAGGGACGGCACTACGAGCAGTACTTC,CASSREGRHYEQYF
TRBV11-3,NA,TRBJ1-1,TRBD1,TGTGCCAGCAGCAGAAGGGGACAGGGAAGCACTGAAGCTTTCTTT,CASSRRGQGSTEAFF
TRBV6-6,NA,TRBJ2-6,TRBD1,TGTGCCAGCATAAGATACAGGGGGCCTGGGGCCAACGTCCTGACTTTC,CASIRYRGPGANVLTF
TRBV7-2,many,TRBJ1-3,NA,TGTGCCAGCAGTCCCGGTGGGGCGGGAAACACCATATATTTT,CASSPGGAGNTIYF
TRBV10-3,NA,TRBJ2-1,NA,TGTGCCATCAGTGAAGAGGGGAGGGAGCAGTTCTTC,CAISEEGREQFF
TRBV19,NA,TRBJ1-5,NA,TGTGCCAGTAGTCTCGGGACACCGACCAGCAATCAGCCCCAGCATTTT,CASSLGTPTSNQPQHF
TRBV7-2,NA,TRBJ1-5,NA,TGTGCCAGCAGCTCCAGGGCTGGTGCTAAACATTTT,CASSSRAGAKHF
TRBV10-3,NA,TRBJ2-3,NA,TGTGCCACCAACTCAGGGAGAATCTCAGATACGCAGTATTTT,CATNSGRISDTQYF
TRBV5-5,few,TRBJ1-3,NA,TGTGCCAGCAGCTTGGACTACACCATATATTTT,CASSLDYTIYF
TRBV18,NA,TRBJ2-2,NA,TGTGCCAGCTCACCACCGGCGTTCGGCGGGGAGCTGTTTTTT,CASSPPAFGGELFF
TRBV7-2,many,TRBJ2-5,TRBD2,TGTGCCAGCAGCTGGGGACTAGCGAGACTGCGGGAGACCCAGTACTTC,CASSWGLARLRETQYF
TRBV20-1,NA,TRBJ2-3,NA,TGCAGTGCCCCTGTCGTCATCACAGATACGCAGTATTTT,CSAPVVITDTQYF
TRBV5-4,few,TRBJ1-2,NA,TGTGCCAGCAGCCCCGGTGGTTCTGGGATCGTCTATGGCTACACCTTC,CASSPGGSGIVYGYTF
TRBV7-3,NA,TRBJ2-1,TRBD1,TGTGCCAGCAGCTTGGACGGACAGGTTCGCAATGAGCAGTTCTTC,CASSLDGQVRNEQFF
TRBV11-2,NA,TRBJ2-3,NA,TGTGCCAGCAGCTTAGTGGATGATACGCAGTATTTT,CASSLVDDTQYF
TRBV30,NA,TRBJ1-1,NA,TGTGCCTGGAGGGATAACACTGAAGCTTTCTTT,CAWRDNTEAFF
TRBV7-9,few,TRBJ2-5,NA,TGTGCCAGCAGCTTAGACCCGACGAGACTCCAAGAGACCCAGTACTTC,CASSLDPTRLQETQYF
TRBV12-3/TRBV12-4,NA,TRBJ1-1,NA,TGTGCCAGCAGCCAAAGACAGAAGAACACTGAAGCTTTCTTT,CASSQRQKNTEAFF
TRBV20-1,NA,TRBJ2-3,NA,TGCAGTGCCGCCGTTATTATGCATACGCAGTATTTT,CSAAVIMHTQYF
TRBV5-1,few,TRBJ2-3,NA,TGCGCCAGCAGTGAAGCGGACCCTAGCACAGATACGCAGTATTTT,CASSEADPSTDTQYF
TRBV28,few,TRBJ1-2,NA,TGTGCCAGCCGGATTCTGGGGGGGGTTGGCTACACCTTC,CASRILGGVGYTF
TRBV7-2,many,TRBJ2-5,TRBD1,TGTGCCAGCAGCTTAGCAGGGCCGGCCGGGACAGCCAGCCTTAAGTACTTC,CASSLAGPAGTASLKYF
TRBV7-9,NA,TRBJ1-1,NA,TGTGCCAGCAGCCACCCCCGAGGGGAGGTACCCAACACTGAAGCTTTCTTT,CASSHPRGEVPNTEAFF
TRBV28,NA,TRBJ2-3,TRBD1,TGTGCCAGCAGCCCGACCTACAGGGGGCTGGGGTCAGATACGCAGTATTTT,CASSPTYRGLGSDTQYF